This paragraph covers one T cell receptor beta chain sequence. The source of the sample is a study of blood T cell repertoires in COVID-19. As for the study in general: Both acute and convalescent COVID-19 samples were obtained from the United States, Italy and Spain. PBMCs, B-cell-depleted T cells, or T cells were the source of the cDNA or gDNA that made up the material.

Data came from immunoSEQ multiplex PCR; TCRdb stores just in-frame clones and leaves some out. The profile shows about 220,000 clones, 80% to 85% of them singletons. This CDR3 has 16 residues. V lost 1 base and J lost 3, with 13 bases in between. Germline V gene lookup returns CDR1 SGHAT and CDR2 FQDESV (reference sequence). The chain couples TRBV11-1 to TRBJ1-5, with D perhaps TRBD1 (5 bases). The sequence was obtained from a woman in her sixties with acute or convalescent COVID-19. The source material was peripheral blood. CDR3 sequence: CASSLVGGAINQPQHF. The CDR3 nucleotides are TGTGCCAGCAGCTTAGTTGGAGGGGCGATCAATCAGCCCCAGCATTTT.